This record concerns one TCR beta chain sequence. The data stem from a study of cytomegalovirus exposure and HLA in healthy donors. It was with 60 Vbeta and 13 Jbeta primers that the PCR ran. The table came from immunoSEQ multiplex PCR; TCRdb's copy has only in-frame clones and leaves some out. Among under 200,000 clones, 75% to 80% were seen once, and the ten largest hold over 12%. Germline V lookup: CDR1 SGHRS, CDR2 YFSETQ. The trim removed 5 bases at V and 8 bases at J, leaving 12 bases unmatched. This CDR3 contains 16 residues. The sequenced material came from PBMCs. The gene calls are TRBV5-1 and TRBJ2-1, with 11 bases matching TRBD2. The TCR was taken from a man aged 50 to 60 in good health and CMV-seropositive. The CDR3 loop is CASRVGISGGADEQFF. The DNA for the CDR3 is TGCGCCAGCAGGGTTGGGATTAGCGGGGGGGCCGATGAGCAGTTCTTC.